The clone carrying this T cell receptor beta chain was counted once. This sample was included in a study of blood T cell repertoires in COVID-19. Whole-study context: PBMCs, B-cell-depleted T cells, or T cells provided the cDNA or gDNA that made up the material.

Profiled with immunoSEQ multiplex PCR; TCRdb holds only in-frame clones, not every one. The sample includes a few hundred thousand clones, around 89% seen only once; the top ten take roughly 1.2%. V lost 6 bases and J 0 bases, leaving 11 bases between the germline ends. Germline CDR1 reads ENHRY; CDR2 reads SYGVKD. The CDR3 covers 14 residues. The participants were between about 18 and 100 years old and came from under 25 US areas. Material for sequencing was PBMCs or T cells enriched from blood (not recorded which). The sequence came from a woman younger than 35 who had recovered from COVID-19. The chain couples TRBV10-3 to TRBJ2-5; a possible D gene is TRBD2 (6 bases). The CDR3 protein is CAIRASANQETQYF. In DNA, the CDR3 is TGTGCCATCAGGGCTAGCGCCAACCAAGAGACCCAGTACTTC.